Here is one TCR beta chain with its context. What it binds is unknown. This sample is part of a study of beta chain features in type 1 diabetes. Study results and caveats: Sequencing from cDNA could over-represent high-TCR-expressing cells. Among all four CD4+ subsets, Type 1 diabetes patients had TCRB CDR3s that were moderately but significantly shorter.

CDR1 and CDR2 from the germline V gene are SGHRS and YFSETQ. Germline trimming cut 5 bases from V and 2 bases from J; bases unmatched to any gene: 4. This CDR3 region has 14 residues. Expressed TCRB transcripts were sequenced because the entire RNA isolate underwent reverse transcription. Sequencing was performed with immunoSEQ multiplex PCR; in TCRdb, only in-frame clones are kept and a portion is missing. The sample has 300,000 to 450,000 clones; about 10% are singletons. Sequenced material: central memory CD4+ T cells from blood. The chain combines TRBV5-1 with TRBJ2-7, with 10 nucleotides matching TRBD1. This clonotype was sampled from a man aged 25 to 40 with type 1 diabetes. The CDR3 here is CASRYGQGAYEQYF. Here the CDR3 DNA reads TGCGCCAGCAGATATGGACAGGGGGCCTACGAGCAGTACTTC.